The clone carrying this TCR beta chain has more than one count but fewer than ten. Its antigen is not identified. The record originates from a study of T cell repertoires in cytomegalovirus infection. Study as a whole: HLA-B-restricted CMV epitopes that are well studied, plus recently identified HLA-C-restricted ones, were used by the study.

From the reads, TCRdb called clonotypes with MiXCR, one entry per CDR3 protein. The sample shows hundreds of thousands of distinct CDR3 sequences, about 39% of them seen only once. This receptor was taken from a human donor in good health (CMV status not recorded). Some clones in this sample may be carry-over from other donors' samples. The input for sequencing was cultured PBMCs, taken from culture after CMV antigen stimulation.

The DNA of the CDR3 is TGTGCCACCAGTGATTTCGGGGCTAGCGGTTCCTACGAGCAGTACTTC. This codes for CATSDFGASGSYEQYF. The chain employs TRBV24-1 and TRBJ2-7, with 7 bases lining up with TRBD2. Germline lookup yields CDR1 KGHDR and CDR2 SFDVKD. The CDR3 spans 16 residues. V gave up 1 base and J gave up 1 base; unmatched junction bases: 6.